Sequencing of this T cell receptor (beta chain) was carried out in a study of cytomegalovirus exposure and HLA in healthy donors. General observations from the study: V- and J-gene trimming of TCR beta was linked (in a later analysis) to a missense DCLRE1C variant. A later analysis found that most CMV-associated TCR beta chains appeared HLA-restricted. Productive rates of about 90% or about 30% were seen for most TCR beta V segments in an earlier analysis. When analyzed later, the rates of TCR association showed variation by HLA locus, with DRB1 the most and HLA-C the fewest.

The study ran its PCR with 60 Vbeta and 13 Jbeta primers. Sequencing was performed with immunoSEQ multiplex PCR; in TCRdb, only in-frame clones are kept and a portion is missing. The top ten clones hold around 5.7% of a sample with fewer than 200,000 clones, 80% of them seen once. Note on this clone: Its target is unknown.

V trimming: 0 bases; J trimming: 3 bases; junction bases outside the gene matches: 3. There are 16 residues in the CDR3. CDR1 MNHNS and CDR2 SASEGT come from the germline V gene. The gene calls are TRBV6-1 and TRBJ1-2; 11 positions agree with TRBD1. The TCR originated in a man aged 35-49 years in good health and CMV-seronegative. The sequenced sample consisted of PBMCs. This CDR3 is CASSEAGTGGDYGYTF. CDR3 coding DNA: TGTGCCAGCAGTGAAGCCGGGACAGGGGGAGACTATGGCTACACCTTC.